The 21 T cell receptor beta chains below all came from one sample that was sequenced in a study of blood T cell repertoires in COVID-19. Clones were read by immunoSEQ multiplex PCR, and TCRdb kept only the in-frame ones, dropping some. In the table there are fewer than 350,000 clones, 81% of which are singletons. The sample comprised peripheral blood. Every receptor here comes from a woman aged 55-69 years with active or convalescent COVID-19.

This chain connects TRBV7-2 to TRBJ1-1, with D unresolved. Germline-derived CDR1 and CDR2 are SGHTA and FQGNSA. The V end was cut by 2 bases, the J end by 0 bases, with 4 bases between. The CDR3 loop spans 13 amino acids. The DNA of the CDR3 is TGTGCCAGCAGCTTACCTTTGAACACTGAAGCTTTCTTT. Its protein product is CASSLPLNTEAFF.

The rearrangement uses TRBV9 and TRBJ2-7; 10 nucleotides agree with TRBD1. In germline, CDR1 is SGDLS, CDR2 YYNGEE. This CDR3 is 15 amino acids long. The V gene end was trimmed by 0 bases and the J gene end by 0 bases; junction bases not matched to a gene: 0. In DNA form, the CDR3 reads TGTGCCAGCAGCGTAGGGACAGGGGGCTCCTACGAGCAGTACTTC. Residues: CASSVGTGGSYEQYF.

The rearrangement joins TRBV19 to TRBJ1-5; perhaps TRBD1 as D (6 bases). This CDR3 region has 15 residues. Deletions cut 3 bases from V and 1 base from J, with 10 bases between. The germline gives CDR1 LNHDA, CDR2 SQIVND (reference sequence). DNA of the CDR3: TGTGCCAGTAGTATCGGACAGAAGAGCAATCAGCCCCAGCATTTT. This sequence encodes CASSIGQKSNQPQHF.

About this clone: Other DNA sequences of this sample code for an identical CDR3. The V gene is TRBV27, the J gene TRBJ1-2; TRBD1 matches at 9 bases. Looked up from germline, CDR1 is MNHEY and CDR2 is SMNVEV (reference sequence). The CDR3 consists of 14 residues. The V segment lost 5 bases and the J segment 3 bases; nucleotides outside the gene matches: 4. The CDR3 sequence is CASSLDRGHYGYTF. CDR3 nucleotides: TGTGCCAGCAGTCTGGACAGGGGCCACTATGGCTACACCTTC.

The J gene is TRBJ1-2, the V gene TRBV12-1; the table's D call TRBD1 went unverified against the DNA. TRBV12-1 is an annotated pseudogene. The CDR3 extends over 15 amino acids. In DNA form, the CDR3 reads TGTGCCAGCAGCTTTGAGGGACAGGCTAACTATGGCTACACCTTC. Its protein product is CASSFEGQANYGYTF.

A few counts support this clone. The chain employs TRBV6-5 and TRBJ1-1, with D uncertain. The CDR3 is 12 amino acids. V lost 10 bases and J 6 bases, leaving 15 bases between the germline ends. Germline CDR1 MNHEY, CDR2 SVGAGI. For the CDR3, the DNA is TGTGCCACCAAGGAGGGTGTCGCTGAAGCTTTCTTT. Residues: CATKEGVAEAFF.

V usage is TRBV15 and J usage is TRBJ2-2, with D possibly matching TRBD2 (6 bases). Trimming removed 7 bases at V and 2 bases at J, with 17 bases between. Germline assignment: CDR1 LNHNV and CDR2 YYDKDF (reference sequence). The CDR3 has 16 residues. DNA of the CDR3: TGTGCCACCAATCCGCGGGGCCCCACTAACACCGGGGAGCTGTTTTTT. Translating it yields CATNPRGPTNTGELFF.

The chain carries TRBV4-2 and TRBJ1-1, with D unclear. Per germline, CDR1 LGHNA and CDR2 YNFKEQ. The ends were cut back, 1 base at V and 3 bases at J, with 6 bases in the middle. CDR3 length: 13 residues. In nucleotides, the CDR3 is TGTGCCAGCAGCCAAGCGACATACACTGAAGCTTTCTTT. It translates to CASSQATYTEAFF.

The rearrangement links TRBV6-2 or TRBV6-3 to TRBJ2-7; TRBD1 agrees at 8 bases. Unmatched junction bases numbered 12, after V lost 5 bases and J lost 3 bases. The CDR3 runs 16 residues. Per germline, CDR1 MNHEY and CDR2 SVGEGT. CDR3 region: CASSPRGPTGDYEQYF. CDR3 coding DNA: TGTGCCAGCAGTCCCCGGGGGCCGACAGGGGACTACGAGCAGTACTTC.

The chain links TRBV6-5 to TRBJ1-6; no reliable D call. Per germline, CDR1 MNHEY and CDR2 SVGAGI. The CDR3 has 13 amino acids. Trimming pared 0 bases from V and 12 bases from J, leaving 9 bases between. CDR3 residues: CASSYSGRVPLHF. The CDR3 DNA is TGTGCCAGCAGTTACTCTGGGAGGGTACCCCTCCACTTT.

This chain links TRBV7-2 with TRBJ2-3; weak D call: TRBD1 (6 bases). The CDR3 is 14 amino acids. Germline V CDR1 and CDR2: SGHTA, FQGNSA. Trimming took off 1 base at V and 5 bases at J, with 10 bases between the two ends. CDR3 protein: CASSLGTAQDTQYF. As DNA, the CDR3 is TGTGCCAGCAGCTTAGGGACAGCGCAAGATACGCAGTATTTT.

This chain joins TRBV4-1 and TRBJ1-4; 9 bases match TRBD1. The CDR3 contains 15 residues. Germline assignment: CDR1 MGHRA and CDR2 YSYEKL. J lost 8 bases, V lost 3 bases, and 7 bases had no gene match. Written as DNA, the CDR3 is TGCGCCAGCAGCCACCCACAGGGGGCGCGGGAAAAACTGTTTTTT. It specifies CASSHPQGAREKLFF.

This clone was detected once. This sequence joins TRBV9 and TRBJ2-6; TRBD1 is a possible D gene (6 bases). CDR1 is SGDLS and CDR2 is YYNGEE in the germline V gene. CDR3 length equals 16 residues. V lost 3 bases and J 1 base, leaving 11 bases between the germline ends. The CDR3 here is CASSARGQSGANVLTF. In DNA form, the CDR3 reads TGTGCCAGCAGCGCCCGCGGACAGTCTGGGGCCAACGTCCTGACTTTC. The full variable domain, completed using reference TRBV9 and TRBJ2-6, is DSGVTQTPKHLITATGQRVTLRCSPRSGDLSVYWYQQSLDQGLQFLIQYYNGEERAKGNILERFSAQQFPDLHSELNLSSLELGDSALYFCASSARGQSGANVLTFGAGSRLTVL.

The V gene is TRBV27, the J gene TRBJ2-3; D is perhaps TRBD1 (6 bases). Trimming took 8 bases from V and 1 from J, leaving 16 bases between them. The CDR3 spans 15 residues. Germline CDR1 is MNHEY and CDR2 is SMNVEV (reference sequence). The CDR3 protein is CASSKGSGGTDTQYF. The CDR3 coding sequence is TGTGCCAGCTCCAAGGGGTCAGGGGGCACAGATACGCAGTATTTT.

The J gene is TRBJ2-3, the V gene TRBV15; 10 bases align to TRBD1. In germline, CDR1 is LNHNV, CDR2 YYDKDF (reference sequence). The CDR3 is made up of 15 amino acids. With V trimmed by 6 bases and J by 6 bases, 9 bases remained unmatched. As DNA, the CDR3 is TGTGCCACCAGGGCGACAGGGGGCGCCCCGGATACGCAGTATTTT. Residues: CATRATGGAPDTQYF.

The chain has TRBV7-9 and TRBJ1-4, with 8 bases that match TRBD1. This CDR3 has 15 residues. Germline trimming cut 1 base from V and 4 bases from J; bases unmatched to any gene: 2. Per germline, CDR1 SEHNR and CDR2 FQNEAQ (reference sequence). The CDR3 is CASSLEGQGNEKLFF. The CDR3, as DNA: TGTGCCAGCAGCTTAGAAGGACAGGGTAATGAAAAACTGTTTTTT.

The V call is TRBV18, the J call TRBJ1-3, with no clear D. The CDR3 is made up of 15 amino acids. Germline CDR1 is KGHSH and CDR2 is LQKENI. The germline V and J ends were trimmed by 3 bases and 0 bases, with 9 bases remaining between them. This CDR3 reads CASSPGAASGNTIYF. The CDR3 DNA sequence: TGTGCCAGCTCACCGGGAGCCGCCTCTGGAAACACCATATATTTT. The whole variable domain, remainder taken from reference TRBV18 and TRBJ1-3, is NAGVMQNPRHLVRRRGQEARLRCSPMKGHSHVYWYRQLPEEGLKFMVYLQKENIIDESGMPKERFSAEFPKEGPSILRIQQVVRGDSAAYFCASSPGAASGNTIYFGEGSWLTVV.

This chain joins TRBV10-3 and TRBJ1-4; 7 nucleotides line up with TRBD1. This CDR3 is built from 16 residues. Germline CDR1 ENHRY, CDR2 SYGVKD. Unmatched junction bases numbered 5, after V lost 0 bases and J lost 4 bases. This chain's CDR3 is CAISESRQGLNEKLFF. The DNA of the CDR3 is TGTGCCATCAGTGAGTCCAGACAGGGACTTAATGAAAAACTGTTTTTT.

This rearrangement joins TRBV3-1 (or the pseudogene TRBV3-2) to TRBJ1-2; the match to TRBD1 covers 7 bases. The CDR3 contains 14 residues. The germline V gene has CDR1 LGHDT and CDR2 YNNKEL (reference sequence). Trimming removed 4 bases from V and 8 bases from J; junction bases left unmatched: 10. The CDR3 nucleotides are TGTGCCAGCAGCCTAAAAGACAGGGTTTCGGGCTACACCTTC. Translated: CASSLKDRVSGYTF.

This clone was detected only once. V and J are TRBV19 and TRBJ1-6, with 8 bases that match TRBD1. This CDR3 spans 15 amino acids. With V trimmed by 6 bases and J by 7 bases, 8 bases remained unmatched. The germline CDR1 and CDR2 sequences are LNHDA and SQIVND (reference sequence). CDR3 amino acids: CASSRQGASNSPLHF. The DNA for the CDR3 is TGTGCCAGTAGCCGCCAGGGGGCGTCCAATTCACCCCTCCACTTT.

The chain carries TRBV2 and TRBJ1-2; 8 bases match TRBD1. The CDR3 contains 17 residues. The V and J ends lost 4 bases and 6 bases, in that order; junction bases with no gene match: 16. Germline V CDR1 and CDR2: SNHLY, FYNNEI. The CDR3 is CASSVKRSGGEGNGYTF. CDR3 nucleotides: TGTGCCAGCAGTGTTAAGAGGTCAGGGGGCGAAGGAAATGGCTACACCTTC.